Listed below are T cell receptor beta chains from one sample, sequenced in a study of blood T cells in healthy people across ages. A single record per CDR3 protein comes from TCRdb applying MiXCR to the 5' RACE reads. The sample yields approximately 1,000,000 distinct CDR3 sequences, roughly two fifths seen once. The source material was blood. These TCRs come from a man aged 18 to 30 in good health. CDR3s include the opening cysteine and the closing phenylalanine or tryptophan. Each record gives: J gene, V gene, clone size, D gene, CDR3 DNA, CDR3 protein. A D gene is named only where the DNA matches it firmly. Rows give clone size only sometimes, using once, few, many, or a class for an expanded clone.

TRBJ2-5	TRBV7-2	NA	NA	TGTGCCAGCAGCCCACAGGGTGTTGGTGAGACCCAGTACTTC	CASSPQGVGETQYF
TRBJ2-1	TRBV20-1	few	TRBD1	TGCAGTGCTAGACCCGATCTGCGACAGGGGCCGACCTACAATGAGCAGTTCTTC	CSARPDLRQGPTYNEQFF
TRBJ1-2	TRBV6-2/TRBV6-3	NA	NA	TGTGCCAGCGGCGATCACACCGACCTTAACTATGGCTACACCTTC	CASGDHTDLNYGYTF
TRBJ1-1	TRBV20-1	NA	NA	TGCAGTGCTAGTAGCAGGAACACTGAAGCTTTCTTT	CSASSRNTEAFF
TRBJ2-7	TRBV5-1	few	NA	TGCGCCAGCAGCCAGACAGGTACTTCCTACAATGAGCAGTACTTC	CASSQTGTSYNEQYF
TRBJ1-1	TRBV12-3/TRBV12-4	NA	TRBD1	TGTGCCAGCAGCCCGACAGGGGAAAGCACTGAAGCTTTCTTT	CASSPTGESTEAFF
TRBJ2-7	TRBV5-1	NA	TRBD1	TGCGCCAGCAGCGGACGGACAGGGGGCAATGAGCAGTACTTC	CASSGRTGGNEQYF
TRBJ2-5	TRBV20-1	NA	TRBD1	TGCAGTGCTAGTATCGCAGGGGGTCGAGAGACCCAGTACTTC	CSASIAGGRETQYF
TRBJ1-4	TRBV18	NA	NA	TGTGCCAGCTCACCCCAGGGGTTCAACGAAAAACTGTTTTTT	CASSPQGFNEKLFF
TRBJ1-5	TRBV15	NA	NA	TGTGCCACCAGCAGAGATCGGCAGGGCAATCAGCCCCAGCATTTT	CATSRDRQGNQPQHF
TRBJ2-5	TRBV19	many	TRBD2	TGTGCCAGTAGCTCGGGACTACTAGCGGGGGGGCAAGAGACCCAGTACTTC	CASSSGLLAGGQETQYF
TRBJ1-4	TRBV6-6	NA	NA	TGTGCCAGCAGTAAGACAAATGTCATCCCTCATGAAAAACTGTTTTTT	CASSKTNVIPHEKLFF
TRBJ1-5	TRBV15	NA	NA	TGTGCCACCAGCAGACAGCCGGGGGTAGGTCAGCCCCAGCATTTT	CATSRQPGVGQPQHF
TRBJ1-4	TRBV29-1	NA	TRBD1	TGCAGCGTTGAAGGACAGGGGAGGGAAAAACTGTTTTTT	CSVEGQGREKLFF
TRBJ2-1	TRBV7-2	few	NA	TGTGCCAGCAGCCCAAGCGGTAGCCTTTCTTACAATGAGCAGTTCTTC	CASSPSGSLSYNEQFF
TRBJ2-2	TRBV12-3/TRBV12-4	NA	NA	TGTGCCAGCATCATTGGGTTTGGCACCGGGGAGCTGTTTTTT	CASIIGFGTGELFF
TRBJ1-2	TRBV12-3/TRBV12-4	many	NA	TGTGCCAGCAGTACGCAGCGAGGCCCTAACTATGGCTACACCTTC	CASSTQRGPNYGYTF